This T cell receptor beta chain was sequenced in a study of blood T cell repertoires in COVID-19. This table comes from immunoSEQ multiplex PCR, and its TCRdb copy is limited to in-frame clones, with some not included. The table records around 210,000 clones, over 75% of them present only once. This clonotype originated in a middle-aged man with COVID-19, enrolled during active disease. The sample comprised peripheral blood.

The CDR3 protein is CASSYATGGNTEAFF. CDR3 nucleotides: TGTGCCAGCAGCTACGCGACAGGGGGGAACACTGAAGCTTTCTTT. The chain is built from TRBV5-4 and TRBJ1-1; 9 positions agree with TRBD1. Germline CDR1 SGHNT, CDR2 YYREEE (reference sequence). V shed 3 bases and J 1 base; nucleotides not matched to a gene: 4. This CDR3 is 15 amino acids long.